The 3 T cell receptor beta chains reported below all come from one sample, sequenced in a study of low-dose radiotherapy and immunotherapy resistance in tumors. Gene-specific TRAV and TRBV primers were used for first-strand cDNA, covering alpha and beta chains. With a V-primer adapter and a constant-region primer, TCRs were amplified for about 20 PCR cycles. TCRdb itself ran the reads through MiXCR, one entry per CDR3 protein. This table has fewer than 110,000 distinct CDR3 sequences, around 21% appearing once. Stated time point: after trial treatment. This sample's treatment: LDRT plus nivolumab, ipilimumab, low-dose cyclophosphamide and aspirin (RACIN trial). Specimen: PBMCs, collected after low-dose radiotherapy plus immunotherapy. Receptors originate from a male donor with prostate cancer.

V gene TRBV2 combines with J gene TRBJ2-1, with 11 positions matching TRBD2. V trimming: 6 bases; J trimming: 6 bases; junction bases outside the gene matches: 4. The V gene's germline CDR1 is SNHLY and CDR2 FYNNEI. The CDR3 extends over 14 amino acids. The CDR3 nucleotides read TGTGCCAGCAGGCTAGCGGGAGGACCCAATGAGCAGTTCTTC. The encoded protein is CASRLAGGPNEQFF.

This clonotype was observed at least ten times. CDR3 sequence (DNA): TGCGCCAGCAGCCAGTCAGGAATACTGCGGAAACTGTTTTTT. Translated, it gives CASSQSGILRKLFF. J is TRBJ1-4 and V is TRBV4-1; D gene uncertain. Germline V gene sequence: CDR1 MGHRA, CDR2 YSYEKL. V dropped 3 bases and J dropped 11 bases, with 16 bases sitting between them. There are 14 residues in the CDR3.

This clonotype showed up many times. The V call is TRBV7-2, the J call TRBJ2-3; 8 bases agree with TRBD2. Losses at the gene ends were 1 base for V and 1 base for J; bases not matched to a gene: 1. CDR3 length: 15 amino acids. CDR1 is SGHTA, CDR2 FQGNSA, per germline. CDR3 nucleotides: TGTGCCAGCAGCTTAGTTAGCGGGGGCACAGATACGCAGTATTTT. Translation gives CASSLVSGGTDTQYF.